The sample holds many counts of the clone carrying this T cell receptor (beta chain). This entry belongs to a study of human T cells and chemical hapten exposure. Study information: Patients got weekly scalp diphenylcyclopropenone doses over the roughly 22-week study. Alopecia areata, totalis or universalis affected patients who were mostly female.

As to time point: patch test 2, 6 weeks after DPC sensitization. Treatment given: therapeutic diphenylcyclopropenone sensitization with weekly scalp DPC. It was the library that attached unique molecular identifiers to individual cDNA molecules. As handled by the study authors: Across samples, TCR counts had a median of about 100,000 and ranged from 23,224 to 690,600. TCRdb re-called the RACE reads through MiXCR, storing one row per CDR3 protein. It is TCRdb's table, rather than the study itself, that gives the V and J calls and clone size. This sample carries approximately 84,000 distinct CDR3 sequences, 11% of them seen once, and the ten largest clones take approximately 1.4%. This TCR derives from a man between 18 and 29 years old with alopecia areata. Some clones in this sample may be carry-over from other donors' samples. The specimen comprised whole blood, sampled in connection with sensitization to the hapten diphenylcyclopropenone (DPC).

For the CDR3, the DNA is TGTGCCAGCTCTCCCAACAGGGACTCCTACGAGCAGTACTTC. It specifies CASSPNRDSYEQYF. The chain recombines TRBV18 with TRBJ2-7; possible D gene TRBD1, 6 bases. This CDR3 is built from 14 residues. The germline gives CDR1 KGHSH, CDR2 LQKENI. Between the trimmed V and J ends, which lost 6 bases and 0 bases, there was a span of 12 bases. The complete variable domain, with remaining parts taken from reference TRBV18 and TRBJ2-7, reads NAGVMQNPRHLVRRRGQEARLRCSPMKGHSHVYWYRQLPEEGLKFMVYLQKENIIDESGMPKERFSAEFPKEGPSILRIQQVVRGDSAAYFCASSPNRDSYEQYFGPGTRLTVT.